This paragraph reports one T cell receptor beta chain. Antigen: not known. This record comes from a study of shared clonotypes between healthy human individuals. Looking at the study overall: Per donor, CD8 memory used one plate, CD8 naive used two, CD4 memory used three and CD4 naive used three. Study-wide results and limits: Clonotype sharing across donors was expected to vary with sequencing depth.

Naive CD8 cells comprised CD45RO-negative, CCR7-positively selected cells, excluding terminally differentiated effector memory CD45RA+ cells. The V end was cut by 7 bases, the J end by 0 bases, with 10 bases between. The CDR3 runs 14 residues. Per germline, CDR1 ENHRY and CDR2 SYGVKD. Some clones are missing from TCRdb's copy, which holds only in-frame ones; the method was immunoSEQ multiplex PCR. Among nearly 600,000 clones listed, 95% were seen once. The genes are TRBV10-3 and TRBJ1-5; TRBD1 is a possible D gene (6 bases). The clonotype comes from a woman aged 25 to 39 in good health. The sequenced material came from naive CD8+ T cells sorted from blood. The DNA for the CDR3 is TGTGCCATCAACGAGGACAGTAGCAATCAGCCCCAGCATTTT. This translates into CAINEDSSNQPQHF.